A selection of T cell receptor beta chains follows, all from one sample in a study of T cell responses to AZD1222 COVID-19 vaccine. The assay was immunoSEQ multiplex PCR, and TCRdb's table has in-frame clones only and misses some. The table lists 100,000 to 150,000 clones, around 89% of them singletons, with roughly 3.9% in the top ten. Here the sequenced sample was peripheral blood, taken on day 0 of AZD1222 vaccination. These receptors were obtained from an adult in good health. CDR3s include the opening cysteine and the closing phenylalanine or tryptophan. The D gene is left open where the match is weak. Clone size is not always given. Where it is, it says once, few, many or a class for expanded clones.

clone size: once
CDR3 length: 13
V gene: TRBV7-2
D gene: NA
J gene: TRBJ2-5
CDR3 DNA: TGTGCCAGCAGCCCTGGGGTGGGGGAGACCCAGTACTTC
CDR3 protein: CASSPGVGETQYF

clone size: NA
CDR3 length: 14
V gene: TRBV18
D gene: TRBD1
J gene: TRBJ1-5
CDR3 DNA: TGTGCCAGCTCACAGAGGACAGGGGATCAGCCCCAGCATTTT
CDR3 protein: CASSQRTGDQPQHF

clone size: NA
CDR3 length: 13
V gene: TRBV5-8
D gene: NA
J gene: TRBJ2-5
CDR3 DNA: TGTGCCAGCAGCTTGTATAGCGAAGAGACCCAGTACTTC
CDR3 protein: CASSLYSEETQYF

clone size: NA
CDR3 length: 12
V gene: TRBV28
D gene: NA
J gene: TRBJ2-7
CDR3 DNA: TGTGGCAGCGGTAAGAACGACTACGAGCAGTACTTC
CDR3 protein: CGSGKNDYEQYF

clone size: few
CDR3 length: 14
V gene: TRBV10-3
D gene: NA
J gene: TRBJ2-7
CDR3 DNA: TGTGCCATCAGTGCGGGCAGGGACGGTGACGAGCAGTACTTC
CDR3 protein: CAISAGRDGDEQYF

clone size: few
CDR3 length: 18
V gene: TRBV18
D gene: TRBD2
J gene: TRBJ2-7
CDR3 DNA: TGTGCCAGCTCACCGGACGGACCGGGGCTAGCGGGGTCGGTCGAGCAGTACTTC
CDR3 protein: CASSPDGPGLAGSVEQYF

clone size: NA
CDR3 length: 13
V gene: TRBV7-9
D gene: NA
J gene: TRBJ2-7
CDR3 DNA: TGTGCCAGCAGCTTAGGTGGGGGCTACGAGCAGTACTTC
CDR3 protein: CASSLGGGYEQYF

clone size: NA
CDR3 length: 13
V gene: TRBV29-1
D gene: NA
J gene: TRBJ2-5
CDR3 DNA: TGCAGCGTTGAAGGCCCGTACCAAGAGACCCAGTACTTC
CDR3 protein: CSVEGPYQETQYF

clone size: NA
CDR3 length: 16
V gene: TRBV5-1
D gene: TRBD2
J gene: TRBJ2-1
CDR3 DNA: TGCGCCAGCAGCTTGACAACGGGAGGTCCCTACAATGAGCAGTTCTTC
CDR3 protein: CASSLTTGGPYNEQFF

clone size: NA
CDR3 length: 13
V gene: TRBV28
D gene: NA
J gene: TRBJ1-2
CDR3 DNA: TGTGCCAGCAGTTTTCCGGGGGAAGGTGGCTACACCTTC
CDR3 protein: CASSFPGEGGYTF

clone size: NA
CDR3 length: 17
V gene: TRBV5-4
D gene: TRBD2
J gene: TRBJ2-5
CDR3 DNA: TGTGCCAGCAGCTTGTTAGGGGGACTAGCGGCGCAAGAGACCCAGTACTTC
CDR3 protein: CASSLLGGLAAQETQYF

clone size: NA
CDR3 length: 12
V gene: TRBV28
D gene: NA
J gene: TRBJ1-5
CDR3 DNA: TGTGCCACCGGAAGGGGCGGTCAGCCCCAGCATTTT
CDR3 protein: CATGRGGQPQHF

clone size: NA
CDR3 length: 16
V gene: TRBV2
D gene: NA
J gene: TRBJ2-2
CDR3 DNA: TGTGCCAGCAGGAAGGACTACACGATCTACACCGGGGAGCTGTTTTTT
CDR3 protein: CASRKDYTIYTGELFF

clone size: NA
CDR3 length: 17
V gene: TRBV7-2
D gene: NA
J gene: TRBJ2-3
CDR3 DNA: TGTGCCAGCAGCTTAACTGCGGGGGCGTTTAGCACGTATACGCAGTATTTT
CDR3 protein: CASSLTAGAFSTYTQYF

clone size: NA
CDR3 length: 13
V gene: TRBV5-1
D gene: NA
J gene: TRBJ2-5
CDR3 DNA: TGCGCCAGCAGCTTCCAGAGGCAAGAGACCCAGTACTTC
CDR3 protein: CASSFQRQETQYF

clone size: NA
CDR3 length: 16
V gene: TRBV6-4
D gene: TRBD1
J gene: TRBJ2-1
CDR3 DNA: TGTGCCAGCAGCCTCCTAGGACAGGGGGCTTACAATGAGCAGTTCTTC
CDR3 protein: CASSLLGQGAYNEQFF

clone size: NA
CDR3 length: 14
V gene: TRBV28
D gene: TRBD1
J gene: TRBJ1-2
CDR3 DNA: TGTGCCAGCATCCCAGGACAGGGGGCCTATGGCTACACCTTC
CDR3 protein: CASIPGQGAYGYTF

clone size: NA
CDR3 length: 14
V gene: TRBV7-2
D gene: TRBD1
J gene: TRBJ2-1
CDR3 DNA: TGTGCCAGCAGCTTACAGGGGGCCTACAATGAGCAGTTCTTC
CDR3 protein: CASSLQGAYNEQFF

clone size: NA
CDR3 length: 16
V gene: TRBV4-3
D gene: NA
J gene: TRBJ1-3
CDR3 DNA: TGCGCCAGCAGCCAAGATAGGAGGGTTCGGGGAAACACCATATATTTT
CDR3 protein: CASSQDRRVRGNTIYF

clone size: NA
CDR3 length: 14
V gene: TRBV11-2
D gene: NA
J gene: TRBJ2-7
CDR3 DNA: TGTGCCAGCAGTCGGCAGTTACAGGGAGGCGAGCAGTACTTC
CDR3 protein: CASSRQLQGGEQYF

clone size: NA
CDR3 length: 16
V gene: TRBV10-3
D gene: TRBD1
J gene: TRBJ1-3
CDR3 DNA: TGTGCCATCAGGGGACAGGGGGCGTCCAGTGGAAACACCATATATTTT
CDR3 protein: CAIRGQGASSGNTIYF

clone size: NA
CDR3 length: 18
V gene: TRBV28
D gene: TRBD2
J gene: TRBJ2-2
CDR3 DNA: TGTGCCAGCAGTTACCCCCACTATACTAGCGGTCGTAACGGGGAGCTGTTTTTT
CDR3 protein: CASSYPHYTSGRNGELFF

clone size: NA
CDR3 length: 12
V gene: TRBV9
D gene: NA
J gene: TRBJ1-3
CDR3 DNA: TGTGCCAGCAGCGTAGCAGGAAACACCATATATTTT
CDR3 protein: CASSVAGNTIYF

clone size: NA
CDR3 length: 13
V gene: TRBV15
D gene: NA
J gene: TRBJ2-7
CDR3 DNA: TGTGCCACCAGCAGAGATGACGGCGACGAGCAGTACTTC
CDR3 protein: CATSRDDGDEQYF

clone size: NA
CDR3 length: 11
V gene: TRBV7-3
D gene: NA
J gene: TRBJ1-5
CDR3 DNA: TGTGCCAGCAGCCCAGGACAGCCCCAGCATTTT
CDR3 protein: CASSPGQPQHF

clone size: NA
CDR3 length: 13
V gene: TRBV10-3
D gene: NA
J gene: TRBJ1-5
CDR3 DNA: TGTGCCATCGGTGTGGGGTTCAATCAGCCCCAGCATTTT
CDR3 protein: CAIGVGFNQPQHF

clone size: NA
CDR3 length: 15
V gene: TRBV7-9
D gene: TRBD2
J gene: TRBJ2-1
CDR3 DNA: TGTGCCAGCAGCTTAGGTAGCGGGGACGGGAATGAGCAGTTCTTC
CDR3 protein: CASSLGSGDGNEQFF

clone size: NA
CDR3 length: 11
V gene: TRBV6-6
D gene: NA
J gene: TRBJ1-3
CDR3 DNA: TGTGCCAGCAGTTACTCTAACACCATATATTTT
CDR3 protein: CASSYSNTIYF

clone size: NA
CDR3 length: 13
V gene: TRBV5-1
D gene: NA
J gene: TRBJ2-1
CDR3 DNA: TGCGCCAGCAGCTTGGATATCGGAGGTCAGCAGTTCTTC
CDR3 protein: CASSLDIGGQQFF

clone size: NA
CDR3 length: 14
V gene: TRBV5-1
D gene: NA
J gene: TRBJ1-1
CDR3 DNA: TGCGCCAGCAGCTCACCTGACAGGAACACTGAAGCTTTCTTT
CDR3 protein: CASSSPDRNTEAFF

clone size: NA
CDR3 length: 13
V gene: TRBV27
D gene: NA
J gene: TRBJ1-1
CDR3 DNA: TGTGCCAGCAGTTTATCGAGGGGTACTGAAGCTTTCTTT
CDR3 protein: CASSLSRGTEAFF

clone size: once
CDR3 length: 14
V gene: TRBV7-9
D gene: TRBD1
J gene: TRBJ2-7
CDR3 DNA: TGTGCCAGCAGGACCGGACAGGAGTCCTACGAGCAGTACTTC
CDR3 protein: CASRTGQESYEQYF

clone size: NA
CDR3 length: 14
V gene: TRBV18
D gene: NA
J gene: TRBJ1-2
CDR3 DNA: TGTGCCAGCTCACCAGGACAGATCGATTATGGCTACACCTTC
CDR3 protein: CASSPGQIDYGYTF

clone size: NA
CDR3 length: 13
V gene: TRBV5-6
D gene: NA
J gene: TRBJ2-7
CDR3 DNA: TGTGCCAGCTCCCGGGACGACACCTACGAGCAGTACTTC
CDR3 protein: CASSRDDTYEQYF

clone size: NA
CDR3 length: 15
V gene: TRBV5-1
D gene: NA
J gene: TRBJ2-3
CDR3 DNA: TGCGCCAGCAGCTCCCGGGACGGCGGGGCAGATACGCAGTATTTT
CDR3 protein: CASSSRDGGADTQYF

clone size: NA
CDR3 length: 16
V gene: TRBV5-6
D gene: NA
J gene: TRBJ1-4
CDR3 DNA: TGTGCCAGCAGCTCTGGGGGGAGACGGAATAATGAGAAACTGTTTTTT
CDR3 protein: CASSSGGRRNNEKLFF